Each of the 28 T cell receptor beta chains below was sequenced from the same sample in a study of human T cells and chemical hapten exposure. MiXCR, run by TCRdb on the RACE reads, gives a single entry per CDR3 protein. Seen here are about 160,000 distinct CDR3 sequences, about 30% observed once, and the top ten hold about 2%. Time point indicated: patch test 3, about 24 weeks after DPC sensitization. Treatment of the sample: therapeutic diphenylcyclopropenone sensitization with weekly scalp DPC. Source: whole blood, taken in connection with sensitization to the hapten diphenylcyclopropenone (DPC). These receptors were taken from a woman under 30 with alopecia areata. Some clones in this sample may be carry-over from other donors' samples.

This clonotype occurred a few times. The chain joins TRBV11-1 to TRBJ2-3; tentatively, D is TRBD2 (5 bases). This CDR3 is built from 14 residues. Germline V lookup: CDR1 SGHAT, CDR2 FQDESV (reference sequence). The germline V and J ends were trimmed by 5 bases and 1 base, with 10 bases remaining between them. The CDR3 DNA is TGTGCCAGCAGCCCGGGGAGACGCACAGATACGCAGTATTTT. Translated, it gives CASSPGRRTDTQYF. Complete variable domain (other parts from reference TRBV11-1 and TRBJ2-3): EAEVAQSPRYKITEKSQAVAFWCDPISGHATLYWYRQILGQGPELLVQFQDESVVDDSQLPKDRFSAERLKGVDSTLKIQPAELGDSAMYLCASSPGRRTDTQYFGPGTRLTVL.

This clonotype was seen a few times. The chain couples TRBV9 to TRBJ2-3; TRBD2 aligns across 8 bases. The CDR3 is 15 amino acids. Germline assignment: CDR1 SGDLS and CDR2 YYNGEE. The V gene end was trimmed by 4 bases and the J gene end by 6 bases; junction bases not matched to a gene: 10. CDR3 sequence (DNA): TGTGCCAGCAGCCCCCGAATAGCGGGATCGGATACGCAGTATTTT. Amino acids: CASSPRIAGSDTQYF.

This clonotype was picked up many times. One end of the junction is discordant with germline, which a read error may explain. V usage is TRBV5-1 and J usage is TRBJ2-3; D ambiguous. The CDR3 runs 15 residues. Per germline, CDR1 SGHRS and CDR2 YFSETQ. This CDR3 is CASSLRGSSTDTQYF. As DNA, the CDR3 is TGTGCCAGCAGCCTACGCGGCTCCTCCACAGATACGCAGTATTTT.

In its sample, this clonotype was seen many times. The CDR3 sequence: CATSPPLTATNEKLFF. In DNA, the CDR3 is TGTGCCACCAGTCCCCCGCTGACAGCGACTAATGAAAAACTGTTTTTT. This chain uses TRBV24-1 with TRBJ1-4, with D perhaps TRBD1 (5 bases). CDR3 length: 16 amino acids. V was pared by 6 bases and J by 2 bases, with 15 bases between. Germline CDR1 and CDR2: KGHDR and SFDVKD.

The rearrangement uses TRBV10-2 and TRBJ1-4; no clear D gene. Germline CDR1 reads WSHSY; CDR2 reads SAAADI. CDR3 size: 12 residues. V was clipped by 2 bases and J by 8 bases, with 6 bases between them. The CDR3 reads CASSEGREKLFF. CDR3 DNA: TGCGCCAGCAGTGAGGGAAGGGAAAAACTGTTTTTT.

The rearrangement uses TRBV6-5 and TRBJ1-1; D not resolved. Germline V lookup: CDR1 MNHEY, CDR2 SVGAGI. V was pared by 2 bases and J by 4 bases, with 8 bases between. CDR3 length equals 13 residues. This chain's CDR3 is CASSYGVSTEAFF. CDR3 coding DNA: TGTGCCAGCAGTTACGGGGTCTCCACTGAAGCTTTCTTT.

Only a few counts were recorded for this clonotype. The junction departs from germline at one end; a sequencing error may be responsible. The gene calls are TRBV7-7 and TRBJ2-5, with D perhaps TRBD1 (6 bases). Germline CDR1 SSHAT, CDR2 FNYEAQ (reference sequence). The CDR3 is made up of 17 amino acids. This chain's CDR3 is CASSFSPWQGRQETQYF. The CDR3 DNA reads TGTGCTAGCAGCTTTTCACCTTGGCAGGGGCGCCAAGAGACCCAGTACTTC.

CDR3 nucleotides: TGTGCCAGTAGTATAGATGCGGGGATCTCCTACAATGAGCAGTTCTTC. This gives the protein CASSIDAGISYNEQFF. This sequence joins TRBV19 and TRBJ2-1, with a possible D match to TRBD2 (6 bases). Trimming took off 0 bases at V and 0 bases at J, with 9 bases between the two ends. This CDR3 has 16 amino acids. Germline CDR1 is LNHDA and CDR2 is SQIVND (reference sequence).

Only a few counts were recorded for this clonotype. The chain carries TRBV3-1 and TRBJ2-1, with TRBD2 matching over 11 bases. V shed 6 bases and J 5 bases; nucleotides not matched to a gene: 9. Germline CDR1 and CDR2: LGHDT and YNNKEL (reference sequence). The CDR3 length is 16 residues. The CDR3 spells CASRGQGLAGHNEQFF. CDR3 sequence (DNA): TGTGCCAGCAGAGGCCAAGGACTAGCGGGCCACAATGAGCAGTTCTTC.

This rearrangement joins TRBV18 to TRBJ2-7, with TRBD2 as a possible D gene (5 bases). V lost 3 bases and J 12 bases, leaving 30 bases between the germline ends. The CDR3 has 17 amino acids. The germline V gene encodes CDR1 KGHSH and CDR2 LQKENI. The CDR3 protein is CASSPDKALAPHYEGYF. The CDR3 nucleotides are TGTGCCAGCTCACCCGACAAGGCCCTGGCCCCACACTACGAGGGGTACTTC.

This clonotype was counted at least ten times. The chain uses TRBV15 and TRBJ2-2; 10 bases are shared with TRBD2. The CDR3 is made up of 19 amino acids. The J segment lost 0 bases and the V segment lost 0 bases, leaving 7 bases of the junction unmatched. Germline loops: CDR1 LNHNV, CDR2 YYDKDF (reference sequence). CDR3 residues: CATSRDGLAGASNTGELFF. The CDR3 DNA reads as TGTGCCACCAGCAGAGACGGTCTAGCGGGGGCTTCGAACACCGGGGAGCTGTTTTTT.

This clonotype was seen only a few times. This chain uses TRBV10-3 with TRBJ2-5, with a possible D match to TRBD2 (6 bases). Germline V CDR1 and CDR2: ENHRY, SYGVKD. The CDR3 is made up of 12 amino acids. This CDR3 is CAHGGDGETQYF. CDR3 nucleotide sequence: TGTGCTCACGGAGGGGATGGGGAGACCCAGTACTTC.

The chain uses TRBV20-1 and TRBJ2-3; TRBD2 matches 7 bases. This CDR3 comprises 16 residues. Looked up from germline, CDR1 is DFQATT and CDR2 is SNEGSKA (reference sequence). Trimming at V came to 3 bases and at J to 4 bases, leaving 13 bases not matched to a gene. The CDR3 DNA reads TGCAGTGCTAGTCCGCGGGAGATCGAGTACCCAGATACGCAGTATTTT. It codes for CSASPREIEYPDTQYF.

This clonotype was recorded many times. The chain joins TRBV7-2 to TRBJ2-5; D unclear. The V end was cut by 0 bases, the J end by 7 bases, with 3 bases between. The CDR3 totals 11 residues. The germline V gene has CDR1 SGHTA and CDR2 FQGNSA. The CDR3 nucleotides read TGTGCCAGCAGCTTAGCACTGACCCAGTACTTC. Residues: CASSLALTQYF.

The genes are TRBV7-2 and TRBJ2-2; D is undetermined. Germline CDR1 is SGHTA and CDR2 is FQGNSA. The CDR3 sequence is 12 residues long. V lost 2 bases and J 7 bases, leaving 5 bases between the germline ends. The CDR3 nucleotides are TGTGCCAGCAGCTTAAACGGCGGGGAGCTGTTTTTT. This gives the protein CASSLNGGELFF.

Of note for this clonotype: Possible read error: a much larger clone is one base away. The V and J genes are TRBV7-2 and TRBJ1-2, with a possible D match to TRBD1 (5 bases). The germline CDR1 and CDR2 sequences are SGHTA and FQGNSA. CDR3 length: 13 residues. The V and J ends lost 2 bases and 3 bases respectively, with 7 bases between them. For the CDR3, the DNA is TGTGCCAGCAGCTTACAGGGAGACTATGGCTACACCTTC. It codes for CASSLQGDYGYTF.

J is TRBJ2-1 and V is TRBV5-8; TRBD1 aligns across 7 bases. V was clipped by 0 bases and J by 3 bases; unmatched bases: 3. CDR3 size: 15 residues. The germline CDR1 and CDR2 sequences are SGHTS and YDEGEE. The CDR3 region is CASSLGQGVYNEQFF. The CDR3 bases are TGTGCCAGCAGCTTGGGTCAGGGGGTCTACAATGAGCAGTTCTTC.

Here the CDR3 reads CASSTGVYNEQFF. The DNA for the CDR3 is TGTGCCAGCAGTACGGGAGTATACAATGAGCAGTTCTTC. This chain uses TRBV6-6 with TRBJ2-1; possible D gene TRBD2, 6 bases. The CDR3 has 13 residues. Trimming removed 5 bases at V and 4 bases at J, with 9 bases between. Germline-derived CDR1 and CDR2 are MNHNY and SVGAGI (reference sequence).

The V and J genes are TRBV7-9 and TRBJ2-7; a weak D match, TRBD1 (5 bases). Germline CDR1 and CDR2: SEHNR and FQNEAQ (reference sequence). With 6 bases removed from V and 5 bases from J, the gap between germline ends came to 14 bases. This CDR3 has 13 residues. As DNA, the CDR3 is TGTGCCAGCAGTGGGGCCCCAAGGAACGAGCAGTACTTC. Residues: CASSGAPRNEQYF.

The gene calls are TRBV20-1 and TRBJ2-5; TRBD1 aligns across 9 bases. V shed 5 bases and J 2 bases; nucleotides not matched to a gene: 6. Germline V gene sequence: CDR1 DFQATT, CDR2 SNEGSKA (reference sequence). This CDR3 spans 14 amino acids. The CDR3, as DNA: TGCAGTGCTCTTACAGGGGGCCCACAAGAGACCCAGTACTTC. Its translation is CSALTGGPQETQYF.

The chain couples TRBV12-3 or TRBV12-4 to TRBJ1-4; D unclear. The length of the CDR3 is 12 residues. The V end was cut by 4 bases, the J end by 8 bases, with 8 bases between. The CDR3 spells CASSSQAEKLFF. The CDR3 DNA is TGTGCCAGCAGTTCTCAGGCCGAAAAACTGTTTTTT.

This clonotype has at least ten counts. V usage is TRBV2 and J usage is TRBJ2-5; 7 bases match TRBD1. The CDR3 length is 12 residues. Losses at the gene ends were 6 bases for V and 3 bases for J; bases not matched to a gene: 1. Per the germline V gene, CDR1 is SNHLY and CDR2 is FYNNEI. Here the CDR3 DNA reads TGTGCCAGCAGCGGGACAGAAGAGACCCAGTACTTC. Residues: CASSGTEETQYF. Drawing the rest from reference TRBV2 and TRBJ2-5, the complete variable domain is EPEVTQTPSHQVTQMGQEVILRCVPISNHLYFYWYRQILGQKVEFLVSFYNNEISEKSEIFDDQFSVERPDGSNFTLKIRSTKLEDSAMYFCASSGTEETQYFGPGTRLLVL.

This clonotype was detected a few times. This sequence joins TRBV7-2 and TRBJ1-2; D may be TRBD1 (5 bases). Trimming removed 1 base from V and 8 bases from J, with 14 bases in between. The CDR3 spans 14 residues. The germline V gene has CDR1 SGHTA and CDR2 FQGNSA. The CDR3 spells CASSLEARVGGYTF. The DNA for the CDR3 is TGTGCCAGCAGCTTAGAGGCCAGGGTAGGAGGCTACACCTTC.

The rearrangement uses TRBV6-2 or TRBV6-3 and TRBJ2-3, with 7 positions matching TRBD2. CDR1 is MNHEY, CDR2 SVGEGT, per germline. V trimming: 0 bases; J trimming: 4 bases; junction bases outside the gene matches: 13. The CDR3 totals 18 residues. This chain's CDR3 is CASSYSGDYITLADTQYF. CDR3 DNA sequence: TGTGCCAGCAGTTACTCCGGGGACTATATTACCCTCGCAGATACGCAGTATTTT.

This clonotype has a count of ten or more. The V and J genes are TRBV28 and TRBJ1-1, with D unclear. The V and J ends lost 0 bases and 4 bases respectively, with 12 bases between them. CDR3 size: 15 residues. Germline V lookup: CDR1 MDHEN, CDR2 SYDVKM. The CDR3 region has the DNA TGTGCCAGCAGTTTATGGGGCCCCAGGAGCACTGAAGCTTTCTTT. This gives the protein CASSLWGPRSTEAFF.

The J gene is TRBJ1-3, the V gene TRBV9; TRBD1 aligns across 7 bases. Trimming removed 0 bases from V and 3 bases from J; junction bases left unmatched: 0. Germline CDR1 and CDR2: SGDLS and YYNGEE. The CDR3 is 14 amino acids. The CDR3 DNA reads TGTGCCAGCAGCGTAGGGGACAGTGGAAACACCATATATTTT. Amino acids: CASSVGDSGNTIYF.

This clonotype was recorded a few times. V gene TRBV4-1 combines with J gene TRBJ1-2, with D possibly matching TRBD1 (5 bases). V shed 4 bases and J shed 4 bases, with 19 bases lying between them. Germline loops: CDR1 MGHRA, CDR2 YSYEKL. There are 16 residues in the CDR3. CDR3 sequence (DNA): TGCGCCAGCAGCCCATTTGGAGGGGTCTCTATCTATGGCTACACCTTC. It encodes CASSPFGGVSIYGYTF.

This chain joins TRBV27 and TRBJ1-1, with 9 bases matching TRBD1. Germline lookup yields CDR1 MNHEY and CDR2 SMNVEV (reference sequence). The CDR3 extends over 15 amino acids. J gave up 4 bases and V 2 bases, and 5 bases lay outside the gene matches. The CDR3 DNA reads TGTGCCAGCAGTTTAACAGGGGGCGCGAGCACTGAAGCTTTCTTT. Translated: CASSLTGGASTEAFF.